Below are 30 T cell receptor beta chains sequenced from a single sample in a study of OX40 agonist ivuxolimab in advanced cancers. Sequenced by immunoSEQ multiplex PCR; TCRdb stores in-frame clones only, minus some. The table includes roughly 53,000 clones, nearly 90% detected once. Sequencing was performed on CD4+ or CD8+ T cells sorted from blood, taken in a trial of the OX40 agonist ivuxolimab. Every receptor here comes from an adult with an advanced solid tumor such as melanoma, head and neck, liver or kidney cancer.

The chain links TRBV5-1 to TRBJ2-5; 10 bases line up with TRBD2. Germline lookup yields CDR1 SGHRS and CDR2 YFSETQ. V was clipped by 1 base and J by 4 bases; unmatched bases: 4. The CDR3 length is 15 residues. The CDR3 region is CASSLSAGGGETQYF. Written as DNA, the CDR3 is TGCGCCAGCAGCTTGTCAGCGGGAGGGGGAGAGACCCAGTACTTC.

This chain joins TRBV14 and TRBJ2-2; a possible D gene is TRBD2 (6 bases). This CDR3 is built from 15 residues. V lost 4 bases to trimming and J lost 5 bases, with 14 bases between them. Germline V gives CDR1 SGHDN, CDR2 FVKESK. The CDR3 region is CASSPAGLGTGELFF. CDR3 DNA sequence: TGTGCCAGCAGCCCGGCGGGGCTAGGGACCGGGGAGCTGTTTTTT. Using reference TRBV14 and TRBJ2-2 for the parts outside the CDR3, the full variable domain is EAGVTQFPSHSVIEKGQTVTLRCDPISGHDNLYWYRRVMGKEIKFLLHFVKESKQDESGMPNNRFLAERTGGTYSTLKVQPAELEDSGVYFCASSPAGLGTGELFFGEGSRLTVL.

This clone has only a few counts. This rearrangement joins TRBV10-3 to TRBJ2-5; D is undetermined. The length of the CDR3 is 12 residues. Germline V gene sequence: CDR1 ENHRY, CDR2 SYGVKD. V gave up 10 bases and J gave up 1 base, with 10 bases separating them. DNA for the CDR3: TGTGCCACGGCACAGAGCCAAGAGACCCAGTACTTC. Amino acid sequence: CATAQSQETQYF.

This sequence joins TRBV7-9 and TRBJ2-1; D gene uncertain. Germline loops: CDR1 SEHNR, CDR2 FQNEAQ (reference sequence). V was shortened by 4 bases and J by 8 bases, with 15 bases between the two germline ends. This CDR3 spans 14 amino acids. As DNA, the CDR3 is TGTGCCAGCAGCTCACCCGAGTCGACGGATGAGCAGTTCTTC. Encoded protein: CASSSPESTDEQFF.

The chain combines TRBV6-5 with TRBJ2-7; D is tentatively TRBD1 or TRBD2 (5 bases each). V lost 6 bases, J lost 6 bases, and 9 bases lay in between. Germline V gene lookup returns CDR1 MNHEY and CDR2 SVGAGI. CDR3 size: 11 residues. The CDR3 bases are TGTGCCAGCAGCGGGACCGCCGAGCAGTACTTC. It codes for CASSGTAEQYF.

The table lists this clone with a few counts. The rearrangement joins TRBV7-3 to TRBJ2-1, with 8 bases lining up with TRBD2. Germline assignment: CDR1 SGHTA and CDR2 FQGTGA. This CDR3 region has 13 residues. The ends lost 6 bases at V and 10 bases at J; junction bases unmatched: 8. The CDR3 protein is CASSNSGGGEQFF. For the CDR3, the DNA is TGTGCCAGCAGTAACAGCGGGGGAGGGGAGCAGTTCTTC.

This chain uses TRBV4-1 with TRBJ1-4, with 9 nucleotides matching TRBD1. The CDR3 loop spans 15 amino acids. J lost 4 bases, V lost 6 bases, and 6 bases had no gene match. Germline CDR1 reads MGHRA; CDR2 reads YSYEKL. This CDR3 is CASRRTGDGNEKLFF. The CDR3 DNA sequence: TGCGCCAGCAGAAGGACAGGGGATGGTAATGAAAAACTGTTTTTT.

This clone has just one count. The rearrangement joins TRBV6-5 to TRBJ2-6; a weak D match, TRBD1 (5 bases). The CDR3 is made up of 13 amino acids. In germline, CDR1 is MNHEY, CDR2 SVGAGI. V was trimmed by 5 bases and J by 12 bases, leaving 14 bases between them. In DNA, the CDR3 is TGTGCCAGCAGTGAGGACAAGGCGCGCGTCCTGACTTTC. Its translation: CASSEDKARVLTF.

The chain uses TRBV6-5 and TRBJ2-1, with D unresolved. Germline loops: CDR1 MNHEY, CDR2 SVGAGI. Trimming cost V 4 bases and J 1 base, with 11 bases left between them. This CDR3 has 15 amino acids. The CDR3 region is CASSWNRDSYNEQFF. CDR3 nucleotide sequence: TGTGCCAGCAGTTGGAACCGCGATTCCTACAATGAGCAGTTCTTC.

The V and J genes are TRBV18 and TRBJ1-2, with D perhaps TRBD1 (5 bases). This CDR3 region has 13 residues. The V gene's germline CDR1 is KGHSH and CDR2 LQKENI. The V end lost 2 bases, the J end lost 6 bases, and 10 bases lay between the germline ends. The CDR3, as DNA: TGTGCCAGCTCACCAGGGGCACGGGATGGCTACACCTTC. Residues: CASSPGARDGYTF.

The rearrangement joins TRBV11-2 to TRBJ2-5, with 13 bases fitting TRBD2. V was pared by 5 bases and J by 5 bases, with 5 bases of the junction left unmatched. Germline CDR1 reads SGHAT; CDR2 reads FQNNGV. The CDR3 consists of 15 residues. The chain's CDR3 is CASSQGLAGQETQYF. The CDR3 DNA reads TGTGCCAGCAGCCAGGGACTAGCGGGACAGGAGACCCAGTACTTC.

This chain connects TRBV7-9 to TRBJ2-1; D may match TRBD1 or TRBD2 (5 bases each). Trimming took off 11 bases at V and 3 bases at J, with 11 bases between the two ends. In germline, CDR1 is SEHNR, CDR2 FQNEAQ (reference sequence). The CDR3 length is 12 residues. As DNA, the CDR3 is TGTGCCGGGGGACGTGACTACAATGAGCAGTTCTTC. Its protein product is CAGGRDYNEQFF. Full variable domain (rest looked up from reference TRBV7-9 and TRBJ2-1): DTGVSQNPRHKITKRGQNVTFRCDPISEHNRLYWYRQTLGQGPEFLTYFQNEAQLEKSRLLSDRFSAERPKGSFSTLEIQRTEQGDSAMYLCAGGRDYNEQFFGPGTRLTVL.

CDR3: CASSSHGGYSNQPQHF. The CDR3 region has the DNA TGTGCCAGCAGCTCACACGGTGGCTATAGCAATCAGCCCCAGCATTTT. The V gene is TRBV5-6, the J gene TRBJ1-5; D gene unclear. The V and J ends lost 3 bases and 0 bases respectively, with 13 bases between them. CDR1 is SGHDT, CDR2 YYEEEE, per germline. The CDR3 has 16 residues.

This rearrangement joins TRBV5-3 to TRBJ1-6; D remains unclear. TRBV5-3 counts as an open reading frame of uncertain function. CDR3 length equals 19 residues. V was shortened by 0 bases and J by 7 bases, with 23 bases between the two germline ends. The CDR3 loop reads CARSLDGEGNGDGNSPLHF. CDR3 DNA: TGTGCCAGAAGCTTGGATGGGGAGGGCAACGGGGATGGGAATTCACCCCTCCACTTT.

CDR3 in amino acids: CASSAMESTDTQYF. The CDR3 region has the DNA TGTGCCAGCAGTGCGATGGAGAGCACAGATACGCAGTATTTT. The chain joins TRBV25-1 to TRBJ2-3; D gene uncertain. V was shortened by 4 bases and J by 0 bases, with 8 bases between the two germline ends. In germline, CDR1 is MGHDK, CDR2 SYGVNS. This CDR3 is built from 14 residues.

In nucleotides, the CDR3 is TGCGCCAGCAGCTTGGAGTGGTCAGGGGGCGTGAACGAGCAGTACTTC. Its protein is CASSLEWSGGVNEQYF. The chain recombines TRBV5-1 with TRBJ2-7; 8 nucleotides line up with TRBD1. CDR3 length equals 16 residues. Trimming cost V 0 bases and J 5 bases; bases outside gene matches: 10. Germline CDR1 and CDR2: SGHRS and YFSETQ.

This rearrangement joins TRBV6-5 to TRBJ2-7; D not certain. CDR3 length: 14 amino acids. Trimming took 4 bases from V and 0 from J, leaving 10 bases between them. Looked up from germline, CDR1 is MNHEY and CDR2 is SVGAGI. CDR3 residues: CASSLNTNSYEQYF. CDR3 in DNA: TGTGCCAGCAGTTTAAATACGAACTCCTACGAGCAGTACTTC.

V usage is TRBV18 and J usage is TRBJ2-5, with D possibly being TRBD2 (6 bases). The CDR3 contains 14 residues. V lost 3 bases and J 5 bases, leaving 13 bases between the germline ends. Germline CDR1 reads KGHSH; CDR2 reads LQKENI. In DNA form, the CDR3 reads TGTGCCAGCTCACCGCCCGGGGCGGGGGAGACCCAGTACTTC. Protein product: CASSPPGAGETQYF.

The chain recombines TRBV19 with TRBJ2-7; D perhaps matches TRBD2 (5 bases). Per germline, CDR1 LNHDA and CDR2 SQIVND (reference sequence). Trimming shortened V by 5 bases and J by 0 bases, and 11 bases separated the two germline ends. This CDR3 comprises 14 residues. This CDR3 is CASSLTGSSYEQYF. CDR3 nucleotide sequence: TGTGCCAGTAGTTTAACGGGATCCTCCTACGAGCAGTACTTC. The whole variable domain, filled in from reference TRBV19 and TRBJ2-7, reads DGGITQSPKYLFRKEGQNVTLSCEQNLNHDAMYWYRQDPGQGLRLIYYSQIVNDFQKGDIAEGYSVSREKKESFPLTVTSAQKNPTAFYLCASSLTGSSYEQYFGPGTRLTVT.

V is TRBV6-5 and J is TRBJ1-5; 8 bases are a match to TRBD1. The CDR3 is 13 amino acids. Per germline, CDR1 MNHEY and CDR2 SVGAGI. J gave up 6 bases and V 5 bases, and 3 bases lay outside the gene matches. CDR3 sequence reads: CASSTDRGQPQHF. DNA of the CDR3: TGTGCCAGCAGTACCGACAGGGGTCAGCCCCAGCATTTT.

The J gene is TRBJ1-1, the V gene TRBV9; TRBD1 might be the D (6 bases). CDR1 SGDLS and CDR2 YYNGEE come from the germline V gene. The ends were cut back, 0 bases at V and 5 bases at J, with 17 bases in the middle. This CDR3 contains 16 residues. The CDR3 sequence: CASSVGTALGGTEAFF. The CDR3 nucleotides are TGTGCCAGCAGCGTAGGGACAGCTCTGGGGGGGACTGAAGCTTTCTTT.

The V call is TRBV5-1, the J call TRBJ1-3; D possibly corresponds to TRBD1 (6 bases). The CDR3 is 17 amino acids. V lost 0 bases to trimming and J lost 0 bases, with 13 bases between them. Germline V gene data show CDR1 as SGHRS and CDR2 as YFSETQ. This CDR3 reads CASSLVSRDISGNTIYF. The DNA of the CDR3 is TGCGCCAGCAGCTTGGTATCTAGGGACATCTCTGGAAACACCATATATTTT.

The CDR3 DNA sequence: TGTGCCAGCAGCTCGGGACAGGGGGCCTATGGCTACACCTTC. Encoded protein: CASSSGQGAYGYTF. The J gene is TRBJ1-2, the V gene TRBV7-2; 12 positions agree with TRBD1. V was clipped by 4 bases and J by 4 bases; unmatched bases: 1. Germline V CDR1 and CDR2: SGHTA, FQGNSA. The CDR3 loop spans 14 amino acids.

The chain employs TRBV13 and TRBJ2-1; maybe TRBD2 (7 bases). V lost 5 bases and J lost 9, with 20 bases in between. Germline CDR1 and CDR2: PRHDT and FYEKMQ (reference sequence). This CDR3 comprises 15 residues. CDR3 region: CASSGGPGGVIEQFF. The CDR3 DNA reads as TGTGCCAGCAGCGGGGGGCCGGGGGGCGTGATTGAGCAGTTCTTC.

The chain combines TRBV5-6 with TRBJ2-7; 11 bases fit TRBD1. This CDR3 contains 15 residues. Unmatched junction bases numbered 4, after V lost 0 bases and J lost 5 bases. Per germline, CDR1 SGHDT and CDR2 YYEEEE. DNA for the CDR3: TGTGCCAGCAGCTTGGTCGGACAGGGGGCTGACGAGCAGTACTTC. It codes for CASSLVGQGADEQYF. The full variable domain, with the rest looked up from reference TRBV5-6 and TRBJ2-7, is DAGVTQSPTHLIKTRGQQVTLRCSPKSGHDTVSWYQQALGQGPQFIFQYYEEEERQRGNFPDRFSGHQFPNYSSELNVNALLLGDSALYLCASSLVGQGADEQYFGPGTRLTVT.

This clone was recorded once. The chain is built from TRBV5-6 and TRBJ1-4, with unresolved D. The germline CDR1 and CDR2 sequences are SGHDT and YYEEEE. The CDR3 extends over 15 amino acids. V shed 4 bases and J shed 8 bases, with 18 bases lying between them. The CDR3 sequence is CASSEGGSLEEKLFF. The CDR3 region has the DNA TGTGCCAGCAGCGAAGGCGGTAGTTTGGAGGAAAAACTGTTTTTT.

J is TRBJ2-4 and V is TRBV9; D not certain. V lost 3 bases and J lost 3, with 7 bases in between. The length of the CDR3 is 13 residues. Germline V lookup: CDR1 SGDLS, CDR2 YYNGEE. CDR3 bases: TGTGCCAGCAGCGCCCCCCGCAAAAACATTCAGTACTTC. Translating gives CASSAPRKNIQYF. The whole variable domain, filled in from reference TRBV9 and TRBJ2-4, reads DSGVTQTPKHLITATGQRVTLRCSPRSGDLSVYWYQQSLDQGLQFLIQYYNGEERAKGNILERFSAQQFPDLHSELNLSSLELGDSALYFCASSAPRKNIQYFGAGTRLSVL.

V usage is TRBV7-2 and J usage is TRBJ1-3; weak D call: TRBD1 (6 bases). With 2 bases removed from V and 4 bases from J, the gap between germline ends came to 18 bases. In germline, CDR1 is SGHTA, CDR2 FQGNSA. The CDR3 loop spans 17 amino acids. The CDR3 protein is CASSLWGHGAGGNTIYF. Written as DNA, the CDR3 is TGTGCCAGCAGCTTATGGGGGCACGGGGCTGGCGGAAACACCATATATTTT.

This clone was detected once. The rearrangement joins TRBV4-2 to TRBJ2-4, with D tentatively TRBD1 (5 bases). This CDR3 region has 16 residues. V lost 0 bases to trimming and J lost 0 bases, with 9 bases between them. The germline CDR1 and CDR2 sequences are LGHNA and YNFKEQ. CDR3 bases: TGTGCCAGCAGCCAAGATCAGGGTCTAGCCAAAAACATTCAGTACTTC. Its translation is CASSQDQGLAKNIQYF.

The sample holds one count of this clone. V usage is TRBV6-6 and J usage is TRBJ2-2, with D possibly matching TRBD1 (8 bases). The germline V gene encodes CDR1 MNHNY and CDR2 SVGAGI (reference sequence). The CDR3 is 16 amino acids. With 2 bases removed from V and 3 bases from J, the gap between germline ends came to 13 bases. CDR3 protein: CASSYRTGRDTGELFF. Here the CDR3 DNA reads TGTGCCAGCAGTTACCGGACAGGGAGGGACACCGGGGAGCTGTTTTTT.